Listed here are 14 T cell receptor beta chains from one sample, sequenced in a study of shared clonotypes between healthy human individuals. TCRdb keeps only in-frame clones here, not all; method: immunoSEQ multiplex PCR. This table has 850,000 to 1,200,000 clones, approximately 70% appearing once. The sequenced material came from memory CD4+ T cells sorted from blood. Subset: CD45RA-negative fraction. The receptor source for this set is a man younger than 30 in good health.

The rearrangement uses TRBV7-2 and TRBJ2-1, with 7 bases fitting TRBD2. This CDR3 has 16 amino acids. Per germline, CDR1 SGHTA and CDR2 FQGNSA. Trimming removed 5 bases from V and 2 bases from J; junction bases left unmatched: 9. The CDR3 region is CASSRQLAITYNEQFF. The DNA for the CDR3 is TGTGCCAGCAGCAGGCAACTAGCGATAACCTACAATGAGCAGTTCTTC.

Concerning this clone itself: Since a much larger clone is just one base distant, this may be a read error. The chain combines TRBV27 with TRBJ2-6; D is unresolved. Between the trimmed V and J ends, which lost 3 bases and 0 bases, there was a span of 3 bases. Germline V gene sequence: CDR1 MNHEY, CDR2 SMNVEV (reference sequence). This CDR3 has 14 amino acids. CDR3 in amino acids: CASSLRSGANVLTF. The CDR3 DNA sequence: TGTGCCAGCAGTTTGCGCTCTGGGGCCAACGTCCTGACTTTC.

The chain employs TRBV5-5 and TRBJ1-1; D perhaps matches TRBD1 (5 bases). Trimming pared 1 base from V and 7 bases from J, leaving 11 bases between. Germline-derived CDR1 and CDR2 are SGHKS and YYEKEE (reference sequence). The CDR3 has 13 residues. CDR3 DNA sequence: TGTGCCAGCAGCTTGATTGGGGACGGTGAAGCTTTCTTT. The encoded protein is CASSLIGDGEAFF.

This clone was counted a few times. The same CDR3 can be traced to other DNA sequences in this sample. V is TRBV5-1 and J is TRBJ2-5; 7 bases match TRBD2. With V trimmed by 4 bases and J by 1 base, 4 bases remained unmatched. CDR1 and CDR2 (germline): SGHRS, YFSETQ. This CDR3 comprises 14 residues. DNA of the CDR3: TGCGCCAGCAGCCCCGGGGGGTCCCAAGAGACCCAGTACTTC. Its translation is CASSPGGSQETQYF.

V and J are TRBV5-1 and TRBJ2-7, with 9 nucleotides matching TRBD1. The CDR3 runs to 17 residues. The germline CDR1 and CDR2 sequences are SGHRS and YFSETQ. Trimming cost V 3 bases and J 3 bases; bases outside gene matches: 13. In nucleotides, the CDR3 is TGCGCCAGCAGCTCCTTCTCCTTCAGACAGGGGGGCTACGAGCAGTACTTC. Translating it yields CASSSFSFRQGGYEQYF.

J is TRBJ2-3 and V is TRBV19; D is possibly TRBD1 (6 bases). Germline V CDR1 and CDR2: LNHDA, SQIVND (reference sequence). V was shortened by 7 bases and J by 6 bases, with 20 bases between the two germline ends. The CDR3 has 15 residues. CDR3 loop: CASTFTGSWADTQYF. CDR3 nucleotides: TGTGCCAGTACCTTCACAGGGTCTTGGGCGGATACGCAGTATTTT.

This clone was detected a few times. V usage is TRBV30 and J usage is TRBJ2-4, with 8 bases matching TRBD2. CDR3 length: 14 residues. The V gene end was trimmed by 3 bases and the J gene end by 7 bases; junction bases not matched to a gene: 8. Germline CDR1 GTSNPN, CDR2 SVGIG (reference sequence). Here the CDR3 reads CAWRGAGDINIQYF. CDR3 coding DNA: TGTGCCTGGAGAGGAGCGGGAGATATCAACATTCAGTACTTC.

This clone was observed a handful of times. The chain uses TRBV19 and TRBJ2-3; 11 bases fit TRBD2. Germline CDR1 and CDR2: LNHDA and SQIVND (reference sequence). Trimming removed 5 bases from V and 0 bases from J; junction bases left unmatched: 4. CDR3 length: 16 residues. As DNA, the CDR3 is TGTGCCAGTAGTCCGACTAGCGGGACTAGCACAGATACGCAGTATTTT. This gives the protein CASSPTSGTSTDTQYF.

V and J are TRBV7-3 and TRBJ2-5; D might be TRBD2 (6 bases). CDR1 SGHTA and CDR2 FQGTGA come from the germline V gene. Trimming pared 5 bases from V and 2 bases from J, leaving 9 bases between. The CDR3 sequence is 13 residues long. The CDR3 loop reads CASSLAPQETQYF. CDR3 DNA: TGTGCCAGCAGCCTAGCGCCTCAAGAGACCCAGTACTTC.

This chain uses TRBV11-2 with TRBJ1-2; 8 nucleotides line up with TRBD1. CDR1 is SGHAT and CDR2 is FQNNGV in the germline V gene. This CDR3 has 13 amino acids. Trimming cost V 6 bases and J 4 bases; bases outside gene matches: 4. The DNA for the CDR3 is TGTGCCAGCAGAGGGGACAGGCTCTATGGCTACACCTTC. As protein: CASRGDRLYGYTF.

V usage is TRBV7-2 and J usage is TRBJ2-7, with 8 bases matching TRBD2. This CDR3 has 14 amino acids. With 2 bases clipped from V and 4 bases from J, the junction kept 4 bases outside the gene matches. Germline CDR1 SGHTA, CDR2 FQGNSA. CDR3 nucleotide sequence: TGTGCCAGCAGCTTAAACGGGGGGGTATACGAGCAGTACTTC. It specifies CASSLNGGVYEQYF.

The chain has TRBV6-5 and TRBJ2-2; 9 bases fit TRBD1. The CDR3 loop spans 14 amino acids. In germline, CDR1 is MNHEY, CDR2 SVGAGI. J was trimmed by 2 bases and V by 11 bases; bases with no gene match: 6. DNA for the CDR3: TGTGCCGGCGGGGGACAGGGAAACACCGGGGAGCTGTTTTTT. Amino acid sequence: CAGGGQGNTGELFF.

This clone has just a few counts. The same CDR3 is also encoded by other DNA sequences in this sample. The rearrangement links TRBV7-2 to TRBJ2-7; the D gene is possibly TRBD1 (5 bases). Trimming cost V 1 base and J 1 base, with 8 bases left between them. CDR3 size: 14 residues. Germline lookup yields CDR1 SGHTA and CDR2 FQGNSA. This chain's CDR3 is CASSLGRGSYEQYF. The CDR3, as DNA: TGTGCCAGCAGCTTAGGAAGGGGATCCTACGAGCAGTACTTC.

The V gene is TRBV18, the J gene TRBJ1-2, with D possibly TRBD1 on 5 matching bases. The CDR3 sequence is 15 residues long. Trimming shortened V by 4 bases and J by 5 bases, and 17 bases separated the two germline ends. CDR1 and CDR2 from the germline V gene are KGHSH and LQKENI. The CDR3 spells CASSRPNGGRYGYTF. Written as DNA, the CDR3 is TGTGCCAGCTCACGACCGAACGGGGGTCGGTATGGCTACACCTTC.